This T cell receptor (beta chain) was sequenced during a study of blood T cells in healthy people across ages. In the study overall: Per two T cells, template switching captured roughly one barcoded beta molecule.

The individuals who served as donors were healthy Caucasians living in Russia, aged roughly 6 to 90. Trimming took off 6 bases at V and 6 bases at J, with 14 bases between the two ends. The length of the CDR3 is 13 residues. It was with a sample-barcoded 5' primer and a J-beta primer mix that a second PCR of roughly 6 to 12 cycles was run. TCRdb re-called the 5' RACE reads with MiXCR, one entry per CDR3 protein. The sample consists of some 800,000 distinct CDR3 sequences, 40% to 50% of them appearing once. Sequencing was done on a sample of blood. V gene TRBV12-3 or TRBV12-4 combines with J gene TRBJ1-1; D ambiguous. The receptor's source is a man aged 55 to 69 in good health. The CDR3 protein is CASSLDGVAEAFF. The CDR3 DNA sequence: TGTGCCAGCAGCTTGGACGGGGTCGCTGAAGCTTTCTTT.